This T cell receptor beta chain was found in a study of neoadjuvant anti-PD-1 for oral cavity cancer. Study overall: Most patients had three to four biweekly doses of 3 mg/kg nivolumab before resection. Around day 43, patients without progression received a fourth nivolumab dose before surgery. Whole-study results and caveats: Each response group had just a few patients in TCR analyses. Post-nivolumab, blood T cell clonality was significantly elevated in non-responders.

The protocol was immunoSEQ multiplex PCR, while the TCRdb copy is restricted to in-frame clones and leaves out a portion. This sample has fewer than 70,000 clones; 65% to 80% occur once, and the top ten carry approximately 2.4%. Comments on this clone: Its antigen is undetermined.

Germline assignment: CDR1 SGHRS and CDR2 YFSETQ. Trimming shortened V by 0 bases and J by 2 bases, and 10 bases separated the two germline ends. This CDR3 spans 15 amino acids. The J gene is TRBJ2-3, the V gene TRBV5-1; TRBD1 or TRBD2 may be the D gene (6 bases each). This TCR came from a person between 40 and 85 years old with oral cavity squamous cell carcinoma. Sequences were derived from PBMCs, sampled before nivolumab (anti-PD-1) treatment. The CDR3 loop is CASSLGGGNTDTQYF. The CDR3 coding sequence is TGCGCCAGCAGCTTGGGAGGGGGGAACACAGATACGCAGTATTTT.